The T cell receptor beta chain under discussion was sequenced for a study of T cell repertoires in cytomegalovirus infection. Study-wide background: Both CMV infection and a matching HLA type were indicated by public TCR beta signatures.

Study-level points and caveats: Identification of carriers of CMV plus the relevant HLA was performed using cumulative public TCR beta family frequency. Ex vivo responses were dominated by HLA-C-restricted CMV-specific TCR beta clonotypes.

A word on this clonotype: The antigen is not known.

TCRdb fed the reads into MiXCR, producing one record per CDR3 protein. The data contain some 440,000 distinct CDR3 sequences, about a third of them seen just once; the ten biggest clones take up approximately 14%. Sequences were obtained from PBMCs. This receptor was obtained from a human donor in good health (CMV status not recorded). Some clones in this sample may be carry-over from other donors' samples.

For the CDR3, the DNA is TGCGCCAGCAGCTTGGACACAGGGGGGAATCAGCCCCAGCATTTT. This codes for CASSLDTGGNQPQHF. V gene TRBV5-1 combines with J gene TRBJ1-5, with 8 bases lining up with TRBD1. After removal of 0 bases from V and 4 bases from J, the junction contained 3 bases not matched to a gene. The germline CDR1 and CDR2 sequences are SGHRS and YFSETQ. This CDR3 comprises 15 residues. The full variable domain, in which reference TRBV5-1 and TRBJ1-5 provide the parts outside the CDR3, is KAGVTQTPRYLIKTRGQQVTLSCSPISGHRSVSWYQQTPGQGLQFLFEYFSETQRNKGNFPGRFSGRQFSNSRSEMNVSTLELGDSALYLCASSLDTGGNQPQHFGDGTRLSIL.